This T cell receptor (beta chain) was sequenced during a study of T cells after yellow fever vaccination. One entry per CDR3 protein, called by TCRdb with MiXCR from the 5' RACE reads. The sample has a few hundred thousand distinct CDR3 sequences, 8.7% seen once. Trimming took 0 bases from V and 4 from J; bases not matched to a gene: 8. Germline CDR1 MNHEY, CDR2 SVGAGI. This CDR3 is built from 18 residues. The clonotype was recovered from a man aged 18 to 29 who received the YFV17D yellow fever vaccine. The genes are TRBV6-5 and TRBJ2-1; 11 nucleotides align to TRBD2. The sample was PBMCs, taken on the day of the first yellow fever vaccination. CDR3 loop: CASSYSLAGGPPYNEQFF. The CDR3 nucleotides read TGTGCCAGCAGTTACTCTCTAGCGGGGGGACCCCCATACAATGAGCAGTTCTTC.